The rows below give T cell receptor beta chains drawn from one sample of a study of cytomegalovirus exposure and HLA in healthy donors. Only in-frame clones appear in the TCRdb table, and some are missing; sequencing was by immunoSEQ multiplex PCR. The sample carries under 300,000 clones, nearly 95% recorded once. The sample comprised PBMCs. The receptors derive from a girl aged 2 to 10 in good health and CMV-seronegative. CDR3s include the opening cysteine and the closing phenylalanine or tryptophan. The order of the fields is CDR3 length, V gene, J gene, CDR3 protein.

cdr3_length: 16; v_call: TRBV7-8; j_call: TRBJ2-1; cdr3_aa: CASSLDQGLAWNEQFF
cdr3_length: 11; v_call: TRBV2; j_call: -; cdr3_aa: CASTTAYEQYF
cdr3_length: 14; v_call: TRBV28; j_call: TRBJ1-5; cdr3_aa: CASSRETGTQPQHF
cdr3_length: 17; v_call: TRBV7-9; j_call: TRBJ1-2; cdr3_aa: CASSSDPGQSNNYGYTF
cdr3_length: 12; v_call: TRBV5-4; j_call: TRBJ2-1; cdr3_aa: CASSLVGIEQFF
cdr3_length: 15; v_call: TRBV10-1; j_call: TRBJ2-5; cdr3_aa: CASSENGLAQETQYF
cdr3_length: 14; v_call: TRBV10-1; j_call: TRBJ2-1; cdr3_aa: CASSVDSDDFEQFF
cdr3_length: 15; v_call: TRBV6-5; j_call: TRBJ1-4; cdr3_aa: CASRPPGQLNEKLFF
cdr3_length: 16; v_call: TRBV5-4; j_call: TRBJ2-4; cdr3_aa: CASSLFTRGGGNIQYF
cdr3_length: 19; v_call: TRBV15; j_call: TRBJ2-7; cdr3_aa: CATSRDRMLGTGQSYEQYF
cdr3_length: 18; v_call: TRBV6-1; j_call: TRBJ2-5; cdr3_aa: CASSVPPKLAGVSETQYF
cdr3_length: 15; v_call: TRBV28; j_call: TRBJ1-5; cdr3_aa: CASSLRVISNQPQHF
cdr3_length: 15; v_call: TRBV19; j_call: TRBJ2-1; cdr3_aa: CATQSGPSPYNEQFF
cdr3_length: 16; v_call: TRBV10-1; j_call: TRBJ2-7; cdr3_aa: CASSESTGTRNDEQYF
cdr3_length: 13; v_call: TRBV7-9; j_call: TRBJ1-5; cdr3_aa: CASSGDTDQPQHF
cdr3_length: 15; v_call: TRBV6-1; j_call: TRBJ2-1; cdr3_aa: CASSERLVSYNEQFF
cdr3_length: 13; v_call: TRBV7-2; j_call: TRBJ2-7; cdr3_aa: CASSFGQLYEQYF
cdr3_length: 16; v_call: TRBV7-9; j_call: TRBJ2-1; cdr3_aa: CASRGARDRGRNEQFF
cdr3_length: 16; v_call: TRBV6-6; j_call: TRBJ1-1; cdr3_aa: CATSGDRGPLDTEAFF
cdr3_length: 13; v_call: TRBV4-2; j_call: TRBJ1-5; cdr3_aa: CASSQASVTPQHF
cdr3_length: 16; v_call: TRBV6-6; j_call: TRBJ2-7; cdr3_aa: CASSYYGGGQGYEQYF
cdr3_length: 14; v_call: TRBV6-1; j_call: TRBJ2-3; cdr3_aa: CASRTAGGTDTQYF
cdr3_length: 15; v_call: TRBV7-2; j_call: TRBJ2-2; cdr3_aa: CASSPDRTGGGELFF
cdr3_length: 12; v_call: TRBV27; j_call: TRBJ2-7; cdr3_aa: CATTGNHYEQYF
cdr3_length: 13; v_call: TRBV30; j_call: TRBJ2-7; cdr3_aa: CAWSVTGSYEQYF
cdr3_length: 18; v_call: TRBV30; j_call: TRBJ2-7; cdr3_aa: CAWSVRWLAGTLRGEQYF
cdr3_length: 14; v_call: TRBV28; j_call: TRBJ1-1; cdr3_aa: CASSLTGSRTEAFF
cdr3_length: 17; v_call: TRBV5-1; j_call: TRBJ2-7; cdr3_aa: CASSYTFPGDPSYEQYF
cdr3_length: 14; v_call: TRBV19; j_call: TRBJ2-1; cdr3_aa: CASIPSGRADEQFF
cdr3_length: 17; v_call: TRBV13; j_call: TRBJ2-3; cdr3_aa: CASAGSTSGGNTDTQYF
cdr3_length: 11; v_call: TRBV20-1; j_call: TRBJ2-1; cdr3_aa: CSATPSYEQFF
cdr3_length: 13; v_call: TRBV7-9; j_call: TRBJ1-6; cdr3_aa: CASSLDPQSPLHF
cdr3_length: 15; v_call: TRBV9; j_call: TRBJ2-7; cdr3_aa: CASSVGLGDEYEQYF
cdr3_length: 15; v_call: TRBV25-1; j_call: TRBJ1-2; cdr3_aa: CASSESRGLVEGYTF
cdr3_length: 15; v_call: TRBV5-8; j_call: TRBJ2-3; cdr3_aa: CASSLWAGGPDTQYF
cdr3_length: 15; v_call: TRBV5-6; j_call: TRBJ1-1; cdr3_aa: CASSDRQGGNTEAFF
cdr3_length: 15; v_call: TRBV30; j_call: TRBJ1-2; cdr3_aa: CAWSAPRETHYGYTF
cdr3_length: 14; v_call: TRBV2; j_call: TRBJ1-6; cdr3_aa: CASMLQGWDSPLHF
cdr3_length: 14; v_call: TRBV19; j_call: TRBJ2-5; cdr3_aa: CASRRQGIRETQYF
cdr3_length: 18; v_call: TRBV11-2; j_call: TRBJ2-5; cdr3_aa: CASSPGLAGGLYMETQYF
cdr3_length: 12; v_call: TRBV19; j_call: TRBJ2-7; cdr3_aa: CASNREYYEQYF
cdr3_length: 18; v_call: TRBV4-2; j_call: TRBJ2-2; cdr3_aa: CASSQDSLAGSNTGELFF
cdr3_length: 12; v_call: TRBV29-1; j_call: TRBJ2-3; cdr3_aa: CSGGVGPDTQYF
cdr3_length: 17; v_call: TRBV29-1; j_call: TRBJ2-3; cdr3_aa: CSVESARRDRVKDTQYF